A selection of T cell receptor beta chains follows, all from one sample in a study of cytomegalovirus exposure and HLA in healthy donors. Clones were sequenced by immunoSEQ multiplex PCR, and TCRdb holds only the in-frame ones, with some missing. The sample carries roughly 100,000 clones, around four fifths recorded once. What was sequenced was PBMCs. These receptors originate from a middle-aged woman in good health and CMV-seronegative. The CDR3 runs from the conserved cysteine through the conserved F or W. The D gene is left open where the match is weak. Clone size is stated in some rows and not others, as once, few, many or a class when expanded.

J,V,size,D,DNA,CDR3
TRBJ2-7,TRBV5-6,NA,TRBD1,TGTGCCAGCAGCTCCTGGACAGGGCCCTACGAGCAGTACTTC,CASSSWTGPYEQYF
TRBJ2-1,TRBV11-1,NA,TRBD2,TGTGCCAGCAGCTTTGGGGGACTAGCGCGGAATGAGCAGTTCTTC,CASSFGGLARNEQFF
TRBJ1-6,TRBV5-1,NA,TRBD1,TGCGCCAGCAGCGCCACGGACAGGGATAGATCACCCCTCCACTTT,CASSATDRDRSPLHF
TRBJ1-2,TRBV9,NA,TRBD1,TGTGCCAGCAGGGGAGCTGGGGACAGGTCCTATGGCTACACCTTC,CASRGAGDRSYGYTF
TRBJ1-2,TRBV28,NA,TRBD1,TGTGCCAGTCACAACAGGGGTGGCTACACCTTC,CASHNRGGYTF
TRBJ2-5,TRBV11-3,NA,NA,TGTGCCAGCAGCTCGTCCTCTTTCGGTGAACAAGAGACCCAGTACTTC,CASSSSSFGEQETQYF
TRBJ2-7,TRBV4-2,NA,TRBD2,TGTGCCAGCAGCCAAATAGCGGGAGGGGGATACGAGCAGTACTTC,CASSQIAGGGYEQYF
TRBJ1-5,TRBV18,once,NA,TGTGCCAGCTCACTCCGGGGCTCGGGAGGCAATCAGCCCCAGCATTTT,CASSLRGSGGNQPQHF
TRBJ1-1,TRBV28,NA,TRBD1,TGTGCCAGCAGGGCCGGGACAGGGGTCACTGAAGCTTTCTTT,CASRAGTGVTEAFF
TRBJ2-2,TRBV6-5,NA,NA,TGTGCCAGCAGAACTCAGGGAACCGGGGAGCTGTTTTTT,CASRTQGTGELFF
TRBJ2-7,TRBV11-2,NA,NA,TGTGCCAGCAGCTTGTTTCGGGATAGCTACGAGCAGTACTTC,CASSLFRDSYEQYF
TRBJ1-2,TRBV20-1,NA,NA,TGCATAACAAAAAGCTATGGCTACACCTTC,CITKSYGYTF
TRBJ2-1,TRBV7-2,NA,NA,TGTGCCAGCAGCTCACGGGGGAGAAGCTCCTACAATGAGCAGTTCTTC,CASSSRGRSSYNEQFF
TRBJ2-1,TRBV27,NA,NA,TGTGCCAGCAGTCCCCAGGACAATGAGCAGTTCTTC,CASSPQDNEQFF
TRBJ2-6,TRBV5-4,NA,TRBD1,TGTGCCAGCAGCCCAGGACAGGGGGCTTCTGGGGCCAACGTCCTGACTTTC,CASSPGQGASGANVLTF
TRBJ2-1,TRBV9,NA,NA,TGTGCCAGCCGTTATATAAGCGGAACATCTTCTAATGAGCAGTTCTTC,CASRYISGTSSNEQFF
TRBJ2-5,TRBV19,NA,NA,TGTGCCAGTACCAGTGGAGGACTGCGGGAGACCCAGTACTTC,CASTSGGLRETQYF
TRBJ2-1,TRBV5-4,NA,TRBD2,TGTGCCAGCAGCTTTCCTAGCGGGGGTTCCTACAATGAGCAGTTCTTC,CASSFPSGGSYNEQFF
TRBJ1-4,TRBV4-2,NA,NA,TGTGCCAGCAGCGCGGGGCTCGCTAATGAAAAACTGTTTTTT,CASSAGLANEKLFF
TRBJ2-3,TRBV9,few,NA,TGTGCCAGCAGCGAGGGGGGGGGACTGGACCCGGTTAGACGGGAAACAGATACGCAGTATTTT,CASSEGGGLDPVRRETDTQYF
TRBJ2-1,TRBV15,few,TRBD2,TGTGCCACCAGCAGAGATACCACGGCGGGGGCCTACAATGAGCAGTTCTTC,CATSRDTTAGAYNEQFF
TRBJ1-4,TRBV11-3,NA,NA,TGTGCCAGCAGCTTAGGAGGGGGGGGGATTACTAATGAAAAACTGTTTTTT,CASSLGGGGITNEKLFF
TRBJ2-7,TRBV5-5,NA,TRBD1,TGTGCCAGCAGCCGAACCATGGGACAGGGAAGCTCCTACGAGCAGTACTTC,CASSRTMGQGSSYEQYF
TRBJ1-1,TRBV15,NA,NA,TGTGCCACCAGCAGAGATGGGGCCACAGTGAACACTGAAGCTTTCTTT,CATSRDGATVNTEAFF
TRBJ2-5,TRBV18,NA,NA,TGTGCCAGCACGCAGAAAGAGACCCAGTACTTC,CASTQKETQYF
TRBJ1-2,TRBV28,once,TRBD1,TGTGCCAGCGAAGGGACAGGGATGAACTATGGCTACACCTTC,CASEGTGMNYGYTF
TRBJ2-3,TRBV7-3,NA,TRBD2,TGTGCCAGCAGCTTTCTAGCGGCCACAGATACGCAGTATTTT,CASSFLAATDTQYF
TRBJ1-4,TRBV27,once,TRBD1,TGTGCCAGCAGACTCGACAGGGATGGGGAAAAACTGTTTTTT,CASRLDRDGEKLFF
TRBJ1-6,TRBV4-1,NA,TRBD1,TGCGCCAGCAGCCAAGATCAAGCGGGACAGGGGAATTCACCCCTCCACTTT,CASSQDQAGQGNSPLHF
TRBJ2-7,TRBV28,NA,TRBD1,TGTGCCAGCAGTTCCCAAGGACAGGGGAACTACGAGCAGTACTTC,CASSSQGQGNYEQYF
TRBJ2-1,TRBV2,NA,NA,TGTGCCAGCAGTGTGCAGGGCGATGAGCAGTTCTTC,CASSVQGDEQFF
TRBJ2-7,TRBV28,NA,NA,TGTGCCAGCAGTTTATTTAGCGGCATATCCTACGAGCAGTACTTC,CASSLFSGISYEQYF
TRBJ1-1,TRBV6-1,few,NA,TGTGCCAGCAGTGATTTATCGGGGTTTAACACTGAAGCTTTCTTT,CASSDLSGFNTEAFF
TRBJ1-1,TRBV28,NA,NA,TGTGCCAGCAAGGGGTCTGGGAACTTCGAAGCTTTCTTT,CASKGSGNFEAFF
TRBJ2-2,TRBV4-2,NA,NA,TGTGCCAGCAGCCAAGATCGACGGCGGGGAGACGGCACCGGGGAGCTGTTTTTT,CASSQDRRRGDGTGELFF
TRBJ2-3,TRBV27,NA,NA,TGTGCCAGCAGGCCCACAGGCCTAAGCACAGATACGCAGTATTTT,CASRPTGLSTDTQYF
TRBJ2-5,TRBV4-1,NA,NA,TGCGCCAGCAGCCAAGAACCCCGGGAAGGGGAGACCCAGTACTTC,CASSQEPREGETQYF
TRBJ2-2,TRBV6-4,few,TRBD1,TGTGCCAGCAGTCCGACAGGGGAGAACACCGGGGAGCTGTTTTTT,CASSPTGENTGELFF
TRBJ1-2,TRBV7-8,few,TRBD1,TGTGCCAGCAGCGCGACGGGACAGGCCTATGGCTACACCTTC,CASSATGQAYGYTF
TRBJ1-2,TRBV15,once,NA,TGTGCCACCAGCGTTCTTCTGGGCGCCTATGGCTACACCTTC,CATSVLLGAYGYTF
TRBJ2-2,TRBV7-9,NA,TRBD2,TGTGCCAGCAGCTTAGCCCGGGAGGGGACCGGGGAGCTGTTTTTT,CASSLAREGTGELFF